This T cell receptor (beta chain) was sequenced in a study of blood T cells in healthy people across ages. CDR3 size: 15 residues. Germline CDR1 is DFQATT and CDR2 is SNEGSKA (reference sequence). The V gene lost 5 bases and the J gene lost 0 bases, with 16 bases spanning the gap. A second PCR of 7 to 11 cycles used a sample-barcoded 5' primer and a J-beta primer mix. TCRdb processed the 5' RACE reads anew with MiXCR; each CDR3 protein has one entry. In the table there are under 950,000 distinct CDR3 sequences, about 24% of which are singletons. Broader study findings: Estimates based on one million T cells were treated as lower bounds. Among T cells, TCR beta diversity per million cells dropped roughly linearly as age rose.

As for this clonotype: As yet, its antigen is unknown.

This receptor was taken from a man aged 65 to 79 in good health. The chain couples TRBV20-1 to TRBJ1-2; tentatively, D is TRBD1 (5 bases). The material sequenced was blood. As DNA, the CDR3 is TGCAGTGCTCGGGACGGTACGGAAGCTAACTATGGCTACACCTTC. Translated, it gives CSARDGTEANYGYTF.